The 7 T cell receptor beta chains below were found in one sample sequenced in a study of lymphopenia after photon versus proton radiotherapy. The method was immunoSEQ multiplex PCR; TCRdb's version includes in-frame clones alone and lacks a portion of them. Counted here are 25,000 to 30,000 clones, about nine tenths occurring once; the ten biggest clones make up roughly 19%. This specimen consisted of peripheral blood, obtained from a patient treated with photon-based radiotherapy. These receptors were collected from a man aged 50-59 years with gastric cancer.

The gene calls are TRBV7-2 and TRBJ1-1; D perhaps matches TRBD1 (6 bases). This CDR3 spans 14 amino acids. Germline CDR1 is SGHTA and CDR2 is FQGNSA. V lost 3 bases to trimming and J lost 6 bases, with 14 bases between them. In nucleotides, the CDR3 is TGTGCCAGCAGCTTTGCAGGGGCCGGGTCTGAAGCTTTCTTT. Amino acid sequence: CASSFAGAGSEAFF.

This clone was observed a few times. The rearrangement joins TRBV6-5 to TRBJ1-6; 7 nucleotides match TRBD1. The V segment lost 5 bases and the J segment 9 bases; nucleotides outside the gene matches: 7. CDR1 is MNHEY and CDR2 is SVGAGI in the germline V gene. The CDR3 has 14 amino acids. This CDR3 reads CASSRRDSSSPLHF. The CDR3 coding sequence is TGTGCCAGCAGTCGAAGGGACAGTAGTTCACCCCTCCACTTT.

This clone was recorded once. This chain uses TRBV11-2 with TRBJ2-3; tentatively, D is TRBD2 (5 bases). Per germline, CDR1 SGHAT and CDR2 FQNNGV. Trimming pared 0 bases from V and 3 bases from J, leaving 19 bases between. There are 18 residues in the CDR3. Written as DNA, the CDR3 is TGTGCCAGCAGCTTAGAGGGCCCCCCCCGGGGTTGGACAGATACGCAGTATTTT. It codes for CASSLEGPPRGWTDTQYF.

This chain uses TRBV7-9 with TRBJ1-1; D uncertain. Looked up from germline, CDR1 is SEHNR and CDR2 is FQNEAQ (reference sequence). This CDR3 region has 12 residues. V lost 5 bases to trimming and J lost 7 bases, with 11 bases between them. CDR3 nucleotide sequence: TGTGCCAGCAGCCGAGAGTCCCTTGAAGCTTTCTTT. Translation: CASSRESLEAFF.

This clone was seen only once. This chain uses TRBV4-1 with TRBJ2-7, with D uncertain. This CDR3 spans 14 amino acids. CDR1 is MGHRA and CDR2 is YSYEKL in the germline V gene. Trimming removed 2 bases at V and 4 bases at J, with 12 bases between. In DNA form, the CDR3 reads TGCGCCAGCAGCCAAAAGACGGACCTTTACGAGCAGTACTTC. This encodes CASSQKTDLYEQYF.

The chain combines TRBV7-8 with TRBJ1-2; the D gene is possibly TRBD1 (6 bases). The ends were cut back, 0 bases at V and 2 bases at J, with 13 bases in the middle. Germline loops: CDR1 SGHVS, CDR2 FQNEAQ. The CDR3 spans 16 residues. The DNA of the CDR3 is TGTGCCAGCAGCTTAGCGCAGACAGGCCCAAACTATGGCTACACCTTC. Encoded protein: CASSLAQTGPNYGYTF.

Only one count was recorded for this clone. The V and J genes are TRBV2 and TRBJ1-3; 10 bases agree with TRBD1. From germline, CDR1 is SNHLY and CDR2 FYNNEI. With V trimmed by 3 bases and J by 5 bases, 4 bases remained unmatched. The length of the CDR3 is 15 residues. The CDR3 bases are TGTGCCAGCAGTGACCCGACAGGGGGCAGAAACACCATATATTTT. Translation: CASSDPTGGRNTIYF.